The 31 T cell receptor beta chains below come from one sample, sequenced in a study of blood T cell repertoires in COVID-19. Assay: immunoSEQ multiplex PCR; the TCRdb copy retains only in-frame clones and omits some. The data contain some 180,000 clones, roughly nine tenths of them seen just once; the ten biggest clones take up 20%. Specimen: peripheral blood. These receptors were obtained from a man between 65 and 79 years old with active or convalescent COVID-19.

V gene TRBV12-3 or TRBV12-4 combines with J gene TRBJ1-2; D is ambiguous. CDR3 length: 12 residues. The V and J ends lost 7 bases and 3 bases respectively, with 9 bases between them. The CDR3 DNA is TGTGCCAGCACCGCGGGTTACTATGGCTACACCTTC. This sequence encodes CASTAGYYGYTF.

J is TRBJ2-2 and V is TRBV5-1; a possible D gene is TRBD2 (5 bases). From germline, CDR1 is SGHRS and CDR2 YFSETQ. Trimming removed 1 base at V and 6 bases at J, with 7 bases between. The CDR3 sequence is 13 residues long. The CDR3 DNA reads as TGCGCCAGCAGCTTGATCGGGGCCGGGGAGCTGTTTTTT. Translated: CASSLIGAGELFF.

The CDR3 DNA reads as TGTGCCACCAGCAGAGATCGGGGCGGGATCTATGGCTACACCTTC. Its translation: CATSRDRGGIYGYTF. V and J are TRBV15 and TRBJ1-2; TRBD1 might be the D (5 bases). The germline V and J ends were trimmed by 0 bases and 4 bases, with 12 bases remaining between them. The CDR3 covers 15 residues. Germline V lookup: CDR1 LNHNV, CDR2 YYDKDF (reference sequence).

V gene TRBV4-3 combines with J gene TRBJ2-2, with unresolved D. Trimming cost V 0 bases and J 0 bases, with 8 bases left between them. The CDR3 consists of 16 residues. Per the germline V gene, CDR1 is LGHNA and CDR2 is YSLEER. The CDR3 DNA is TGCGCCAGCAGCCAAGAAGGCGGAGCGAACACCGGGGAGCTGTTTTTT. Its protein product is CASSQEGGANTGELFF.

The chain joins TRBV18 to TRBJ1-1, with D tentatively TRBD1 (5 bases). The CDR3 contains 13 residues. The germline V and J ends were trimmed by 1 base and 4 bases, with 7 bases remaining between them. Germline V lookup: CDR1 KGHSH, CDR2 LQKENI. The chain's CDR3 is CASSPQGPTEAFF. The CDR3 bases are TGTGCCAGCTCACCACAGGGGCCCACTGAAGCTTTCTTT.

The V and J genes are TRBV19 and TRBJ1-1; D possibly corresponds to TRBD1 (5 bases). This CDR3 region has 16 residues. Germline V CDR1 and CDR2: LNHDA, SQIVND (reference sequence). Trimming removed 2 bases at V and 0 bases at J, with 13 bases between. The CDR3 spells CASSIYRPIMNTEAFF. DNA for the CDR3: TGTGCCAGTAGTATATACAGGCCGATAATGAACACTGAAGCTTTCTTT.

The table lists this clone with a count of one. The chain links TRBV27 to TRBJ2-2, with 7 nucleotides matching TRBD2. In germline, CDR1 is MNHEY, CDR2 SMNVEV (reference sequence). The CDR3 runs 16 residues. V shed 7 bases and J 6 bases; nucleotides not matched to a gene: 14. This CDR3 reads CASNQGRGSFSGELFF. The CDR3 nucleotides read TGTGCCAGCAACCAAGGGAGGGGCTCCTTTTCCGGGGAGCTGTTTTTT.

The chain uses TRBV24-1 and TRBJ2-5; D remains ambiguous. Trimming removed 4 bases at V and 4 bases at J, with 12 bases between. The V gene's germline CDR1 is KGHDR and CDR2 SFDVKD. The CDR3 loop spans 14 amino acids. Here the CDR3 reads CATSDRVVGETQYF. The CDR3, as DNA: TGTGCCACCAGTGACCGCGTGGTCGGAGAGACCCAGTACTTC.

The chain carries TRBV10-2 and TRBJ2-7; 9 bases agree with TRBD1. The V gene end was trimmed by 6 bases and the J gene end by 5 bases; junction bases not matched to a gene: 8. Germline assignment: CDR1 WSHSY and CDR2 SAAADI. The CDR3 is 14 amino acids. CDR3: CASRGQGRLHEQYF. In nucleotides, the CDR3 is TGCGCCAGCAGGGGACAGGGCAGGCTCCACGAGCAGTACTTC.

The gene calls are TRBV6-6 and TRBJ2-2, with unresolved D. Germline CDR1 is MNHNY and CDR2 is SVGAGI (reference sequence). Trimming pared 8 bases from V and 5 bases from J, leaving 15 bases between. The CDR3 loop spans 14 amino acids. CDR3 in DNA: TGTGCCAGCCGACTTGACGCGGTAACCGGGGAGCTGTTTTTT. This sequence encodes CASRLDAVTGELFF.

The chain carries TRBV19 and TRBJ2-2, with D possibly being TRBD2 (6 bases). Germline V gives CDR1 LNHDA, CDR2 SQIVND (reference sequence). The V end lost 6 bases, the J end lost 2 bases, and 7 bases lay between the germline ends. CDR3 size: 13 residues. In DNA, the CDR3 is TGTGCCAGTAGCGGGGGTAACACCGGGGAGCTGTTTTTT. Its translation is CASSGGNTGELFF.

The chain carries TRBV27 and TRBJ1-1; 9 bases map to TRBD1. The trim removed 4 bases at V and 0 bases at J, leaving 12 bases unmatched. Germline CDR1 is MNHEY and CDR2 is SMNVEV (reference sequence). The CDR3 sequence is 18 residues long. The CDR3 DNA is TGTGCCAGCAGTTCTCATTACGACAGGGGGAGATTGAACACTGAAGCTTTCTTT. Protein sequence: CASSSHYDRGRLNTEAFF.

The rearrangement uses TRBV16 and TRBJ1-5; D call uncertain. The CDR3 is made up of 14 amino acids. Germline-derived CDR1 and CDR2 are KGHSY and FQNENV. V was pared by 0 bases and J by 1 base, with 4 bases between. The DNA for the CDR3 is TGTGCCAGCAGCCAATCTAGCAGCAATCAGCCCCAGCATTTT. This encodes CASSQSSSNQPQHF.

This chain connects TRBV28 to TRBJ2-7; 12 bases fit TRBD1. The V gene's germline CDR1 is MDHEN and CDR2 SYDVKM. V gave up 5 bases and J gave up 5 bases; unmatched junction bases: 13. This CDR3 contains 17 residues. The CDR3 bases are TGTGCCAGCAGTGCAGACTCCGGGACAGGGGGCTTCCACGAGCAGTACTTC. The encoded protein is CASSADSGTGGFHEQYF.

The chain employs TRBV14 and TRBJ2-3, with D possibly TRBD1 on 5 matching bases. The CDR3 runs to 16 residues. V gave up 4 bases and J gave up 1 base, with 15 bases separating them. Germline V gene lookup returns CDR1 SGHDN and CDR2 FVKESK. Here the CDR3 reads CASSPLRVRGTDTQYF. Written as DNA, the CDR3 is TGTGCCAGCAGCCCCCTCAGGGTTAGAGGCACAGATACGCAGTATTTT.

The chain recombines TRBV13 with TRBJ1-1; D remains unclear. Trimming shortened V by 5 bases and J by 3 bases, and 10 bases separated the two germline ends. Germline loops: CDR1 PRHDT, CDR2 FYEKMQ (reference sequence). This CDR3 has 13 amino acids. This CDR3 is CASSPAPDTEAFF. In nucleotides, the CDR3 is TGTGCCAGCAGCCCCGCGCCTGACACTGAAGCTTTCTTT. Full variable domain (missing parts from reference TRBV13 and TRBJ1-1): AAGVIQSPRHLIKEKRETATLKCYPIPRHDTVYWYQQGPGQDPQFLISFYEKMQSDKGSIPDRFSAQQFSDYHSELNMSSLELGDSALYFCASSPAPDTEAFFGQGTRLTVV.

The chain joins TRBV6-5 to TRBJ2-2; 10 nucleotides agree with TRBD2. J lost 0 bases, V lost 8 bases, and 3 bases had no gene match. Germline loops: CDR1 MNHEY, CDR2 SVGAGI. The CDR3 runs to 15 residues. The CDR3 spells CASSTSGTNTGELFF. The CDR3 coding sequence is TGTGCCAGCTCTACTAGCGGGACGAACACCGGGGAGCTGTTTTTT.

J is TRBJ2-3 and V is TRBV3-1 (or the pseudogene TRBV3-2); TRBD2 is a possible D gene (6 bases). V dropped 4 bases and J dropped 5 bases, with 13 bases sitting between them. The germline V gene encodes CDR1 LGHDT and CDR2 YNNKEL (reference sequence). The CDR3 has 14 residues. Here the CDR3 reads CASSRRMGGDTQYF. The CDR3 region has the DNA TGTGCCAGCAGCCGGAGGATGGGGGGAGATACGCAGTATTTT.

This rearrangement joins TRBV7-6 to TRBJ2-7; 10 bases are shared with TRBD1. CDR1 SGHVS and CDR2 FNYEAQ come from the germline V gene. The V segment lost 5 bases and the J segment 3 bases; nucleotides outside the gene matches: 7. The CDR3 has 15 residues. CDR3 DNA sequence: TGTGCCAGCAGCACCGGGACAGGGGAAGGCTACGAGCAGTACTTC. Translation gives CASSTGTGEGYEQYF.

This clone occurred a few times. The chain uses TRBV6-2 or TRBV6-3 and TRBJ2-7; perhaps TRBD1 as D (6 bases). The CDR3 length is 14 residues. With 2 bases removed from V and 3 bases from J, the gap between germline ends came to 11 bases. Germline assignment: CDR1 MNHEY and CDR2 SVGEGT. CDR3 amino acids: CASSYGDRFYEQYF. DNA of the CDR3: TGTGCCAGCAGTTACGGAGACAGGTTCTACGAGCAGTACTTC.

This sequence joins TRBV18 and TRBJ1-1, with 7 bases fitting TRBD1. CDR1 is KGHSH, CDR2 LQKENI, per germline. This CDR3 contains 15 residues. V lost 4 bases, J lost 0 bases, and 5 bases stayed unmatched. CDR3 sequence: CASSLTQGMNTEAFF. The CDR3 DNA is TGTGCCAGCTCACTAACACAGGGGATGAACACTGAAGCTTTCTTT.

The rearrangement links TRBV5-4 to TRBJ1-1; D might be TRBD1 (6 bases). The V gene lost 1 base and the J gene lost 0 bases, with 16 bases spanning the gap. CDR1 and CDR2 from the germline V gene are SGHNT and YYREEE (reference sequence). The length of the CDR3 is 17 residues. The CDR3 DNA sequence: TGTGCCAGCAGCTTGTTCCAGGGGTCGGCATTGAACACTGAAGCTTTCTTT. This encodes CASSLFQGSALNTEAFF.

The chain links TRBV27 to TRBJ2-7; 10 bases agree with TRBD1. The CDR3 spans 13 residues. From germline, CDR1 is MNHEY and CDR2 SMNVEV (reference sequence). The V segment lost 3 bases and the J segment 5 bases; nucleotides outside the gene matches: 1. The CDR3 region has the DNA TGTGCCAGCAGTTTGACAGGGGGCCACGAGCAGTACTTC. It is translated as CASSLTGGHEQYF.

Remarks on this clone: Other DNA sequences of this sample code for an identical CDR3. V usage is TRBV20-1 and J usage is TRBJ2-1; weak D call: TRBD2 (5 bases). The CDR3 consists of 11 residues. Germline CDR1 and CDR2: DFQATT and SNEGSKA (reference sequence). The V end was cut by 4 bases, the J end by 7 bases, with 8 bases between. The DNA for the CDR3 is TGCAGTGCTACACGGGGAAATGAGCAGTTCTTC. The encoded protein is CSATRGNEQFF.

This clone has only one observation. The V and J genes are TRBV7-9 and TRBJ1-4; the match to TRBD1 covers 8 bases. CDR1 is SEHNR and CDR2 is FQNEAQ in the germline V gene (reference sequence). V trimming: 5 bases; J trimming: 5 bases; junction bases outside the gene matches: 10. This CDR3 is 16 amino acids long. The CDR3: CASSPGGAGGNEKLFF. Here the CDR3 DNA reads TGTGCCAGCAGCCCAGGGGGCGCGGGGGGGAATGAAAAACTGTTTTTT.

The chain couples TRBV5-1 to TRBJ2-2, with 9 bases identical to TRBD2. V was pared by 4 bases and J by 5 bases, with 15 bases of the junction left unmatched. The CDR3 loop spans 18 amino acids. Germline-derived CDR1 and CDR2 are SGHRS and YFSETQ. DNA for the CDR3: TGCGCCAGCAGCCAGACCCCCGGGCTAGCGGGGAAAACCGGGGAGCTGTTTTTT. Protein sequence: CASSQTPGLAGKTGELFF.

This chain links TRBV18 with TRBJ2-1, with 14 nucleotides matching TRBD2. Germline V gives CDR1 KGHSH, CDR2 LQKENI. This CDR3 region has 16 residues. Unmatched junction bases numbered 4, after V lost 0 bases and J lost 9 bases. The CDR3 loop reads CASSPPRLAGGLEQFF. The CDR3 bases are TGTGCCAGCTCACCACCTCGACTAGCGGGGGGGCTTGAGCAGTTCTTC.

V usage is TRBV6-6 and J usage is TRBJ1-2; TRBD1 matches at 7 bases. V lost 6 bases to trimming and J lost 1 base; unmatched junction nucleotides: 11. The CDR3 loop spans 16 amino acids. CDR1 MNHNY and CDR2 SVGAGI come from the germline V gene (reference sequence). CDR3 loop: CASRPGGQTYNYGYTF. In DNA form, the CDR3 reads TGTGCCAGCAGACCCGGGGGACAGACCTATAACTATGGCTACACCTTC.

This clone was recorded only once. The chain joins TRBV15 to TRBJ1-1, with D possibly matching TRBD1 (5 bases). The CDR3 sequence is 12 residues long. V lost 1 base, J lost 6 bases, and 6 bases lay in between. CDR1 is LNHNV, CDR2 YYDKDF, per germline (reference sequence). The CDR3 sequence is CATSRGGAEAFF. Here the CDR3 DNA reads TGTGCCACCAGCAGAGGGGGGGCTGAAGCTTTCTTT.

This clone was found once. The rearrangement links TRBV27 to TRBJ1-1, with unresolved D. The V end lost 7 bases, the J end lost 5 bases, and 11 bases lay between the germline ends. The CDR3 totals 12 residues. Germline V gene data show CDR1 as MNHEY and CDR2 as SMNVEV (reference sequence). The CDR3 bases are TGTGCCAGCAAGAAAGGGAGAACTGAAGCTTTCTTT. Its translation: CASKKGRTEAFF.

V usage is TRBV6-2 or TRBV6-3 and J usage is TRBJ1-1, with 9 bases identical to TRBD1. CDR3 size: 19 residues. V was clipped by 5 bases and J by 5 bases; unmatched bases: 21. Germline V CDR1 and CDR2: MNHEY, SVGEGT. CDR3 sequence (DNA): TGTGCCAGCAGTGATGATATGGGACAGGGCCTAATTAGGGGGACTGAAGCTTTCTTT. It specifies CASSDDMGQGLIRGTEAFF.